This T cell receptor beta chain was sequenced in a study of T cell responses to AZD1222 COVID-19 vaccine (dated by TCRdb to 2020 to 2022). With respect to the entire study: TCR sequencing was performed for roughly 250 trial participants, of whom 207 were given two doses of AZD1222 and 26 were given two doses of MenACWY control vaccine. Trial participants were enrolled into age subgroups of 18-55, 56-69 and 70-plus years, which contained roughly 140, 27 and 60 TCR-sequenced participants, respectively. Overall study results and their limits: The vaccine-associated CD4 TCRs covered the entire spike protein, and the dominant responses fell in regions 160-218 and 743-854. After two AZD1222 doses, both the breadth and the depth of spike-specific TCRs were significantly higher than at day 0 and than in MenACWY recipients. Conclusions about previously exposed vaccinees were limited because only 5 or 6 AZD1222 recipients were SARS-CoV-2 seropositive at baseline. The 56-69-year group was small, and its depth increase did not reach significance, likely because of low power. Epitopes outside the regions mutated in the B.1.351 and B.1.1.7 variants were reportedly recognized by nearly half of the unique spike-specific TCRs. Most participants were white British and females outnumbered males, and the authors suggested that clonal diversity may have been underestimated. No day 14 peak-response samples were available, so repertoires were characterized only after the peak T cell response.

V is clipped by 3 bases and J by 6 bases, and the sequence between their germline boundaries is 11 bases long. Taken from the germline V gene, the CDR1 and CDR2 loops are MNHNS and SASEGT. Spanning cysteine to phenylalanine, the CDR3 consists of 14 amino acids. Only CDR3 DNA remains: 42 bases, in frame from the first base. The CDR3 regions of human TCRbeta chains were analyzed by immunosequencing. Under the source paper's analysis protocol: Repertoire TCRs were checked for matches against a reference library of SARS-CoV-2-specific TCRs that had been generated using the MIRA antigen-specificity platform. Breadth meant the fraction of unique TCRs that were SARS-CoV-2-associated, whereas depth meant the fraction of total T cells that were SARS-CoV-2-associated. Using the MIRA data, each spike-specific TCR was assigned both to the spike region to which the TCR was reactive and to a CD4 or CD8 class. Log10-transformed breadth and depth values were compared by one-way ANOVA with Sidak's multiple comparisons tests. Drawn from immuneACCESS, this table holds only the in-frame rearrangements with V and J called that TCRdb kept. Clones are partly lost; checked studies trace under half to an unresolved V gene and leave the rest unexplained. V and J calls and clone size are copied from that table; D and trimming were computed from the DNA. Within this sample are approximately 150,000 clones, with around 94% of them counted one time only. The ten largest clones add up to around 10% of the sample.

The meaning of the sample's time point label: sample from adult after SARS-CoV-2 infection, after symptom onset. A couple of convalescent COVID-19 patients, sampled after symptom onset from adults with prior SARS-CoV-2 infection, were also TCR-sequenced for comparison. With respect to this clone: Its binding antigen is unknown. Per-base qualities were not stored, and no clone one base away is much larger.

The sample here was peripheral blood, taken after recovery from COVID-19. This receptor was obtained from an adult who had recovered from COVID-19. The rearrangement combines TRBV6-1 with TRBJ1-4; the D gene is possibly TRBD1, with 5 bases matching. The CDR3 here reads CASSDQGGHEKLFF. At the DNA level, the sequence is TGTGCCAGCAGTGATCAGGGAGGGCATGAAAAACTGTTTTTT.